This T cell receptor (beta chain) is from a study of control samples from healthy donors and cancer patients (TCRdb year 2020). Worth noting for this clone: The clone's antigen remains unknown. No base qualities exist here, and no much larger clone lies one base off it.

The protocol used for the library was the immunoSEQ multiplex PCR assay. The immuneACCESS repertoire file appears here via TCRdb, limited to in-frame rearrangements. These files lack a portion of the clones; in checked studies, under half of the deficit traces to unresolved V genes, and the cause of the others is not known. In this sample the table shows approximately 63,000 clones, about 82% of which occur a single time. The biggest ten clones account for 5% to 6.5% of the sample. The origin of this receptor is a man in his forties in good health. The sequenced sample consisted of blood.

The CDR3 region reads CASSEYRNSPLHF. The DNA sequence is as follows: TGTGCCAGCAGTGAATACAGAAATTCACCCCTCCACTTT. The V and J segments used are TRBV6-1 and TRBJ1-6; no D gene call is confident. From the cysteine through the phenylalanine, the CDR3 covers 13 amino acids. The DNA shown is the 39-base CDR3, in frame from base 1. CDR1 and CDR2 were assigned from the germline V gene as MNHNS and SASEGT. Between the V and J ends, shortened by 2 bases and 7 bases respectively, the junction contains 6 bases.